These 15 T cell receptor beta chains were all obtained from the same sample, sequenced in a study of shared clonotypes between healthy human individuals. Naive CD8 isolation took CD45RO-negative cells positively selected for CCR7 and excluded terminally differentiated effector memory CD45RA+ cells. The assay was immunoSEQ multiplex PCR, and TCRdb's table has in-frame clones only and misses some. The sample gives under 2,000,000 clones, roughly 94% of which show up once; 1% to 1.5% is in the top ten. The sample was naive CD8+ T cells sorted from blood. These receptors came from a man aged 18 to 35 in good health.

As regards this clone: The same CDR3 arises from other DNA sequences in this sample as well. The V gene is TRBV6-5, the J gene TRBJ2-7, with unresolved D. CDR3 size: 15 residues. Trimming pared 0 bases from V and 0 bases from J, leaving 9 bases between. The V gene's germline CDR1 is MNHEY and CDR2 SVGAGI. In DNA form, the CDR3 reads TGTGCCAGCAGTTACTCGCCCGAAAGCTCCTACGAGCAGTACTTC. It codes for CASSYSPESSYEQYF.

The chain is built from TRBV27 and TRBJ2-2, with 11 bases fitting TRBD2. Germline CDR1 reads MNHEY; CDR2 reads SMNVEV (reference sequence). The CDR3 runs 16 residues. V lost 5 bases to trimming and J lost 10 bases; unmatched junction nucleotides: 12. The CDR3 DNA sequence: TGTGCCAGCAGTCAAACCCCACTAGCGGGGGAAGAGGAGCTGTTTTTT. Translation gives CASSQTPLAGEEELFF.

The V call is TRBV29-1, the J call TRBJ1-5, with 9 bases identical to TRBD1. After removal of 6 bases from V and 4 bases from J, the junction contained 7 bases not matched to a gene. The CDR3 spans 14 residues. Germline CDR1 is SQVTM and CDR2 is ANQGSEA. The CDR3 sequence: CSVAGTGLNQPQHF. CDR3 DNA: TGCAGCGTGGCCGGGACAGGGCTAAATCAGCCCCAGCATTTT.

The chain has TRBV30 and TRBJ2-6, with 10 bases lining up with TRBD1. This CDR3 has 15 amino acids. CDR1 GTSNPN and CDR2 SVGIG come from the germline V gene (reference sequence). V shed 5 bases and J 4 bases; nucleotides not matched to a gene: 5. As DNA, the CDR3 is TGTGCCTGGCACGGGACAGGGGCCGGGGCCAACGTCCTGACTTTC. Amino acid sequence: CAWHGTGAGANVLTF.

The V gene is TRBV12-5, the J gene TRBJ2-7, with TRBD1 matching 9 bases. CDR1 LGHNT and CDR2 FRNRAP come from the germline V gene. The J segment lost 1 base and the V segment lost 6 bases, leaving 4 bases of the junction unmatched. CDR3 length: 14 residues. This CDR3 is CASGRDRVSYEQYF. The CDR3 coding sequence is TGTGCTAGTGGCAGGGACAGGGTGTCCTACGAGCAGTACTTC.

The CDR3 sequence: CATSTRQGEAGELFF. The CDR3 region has the DNA TGTGCCACCAGTACGAGACAGGGCGAGGCCGGGGAGCTGTTTTTT. J is TRBJ2-2 and V is TRBV15; TRBD1 matches 7 bases. After removal of 6 bases from V and 6 bases from J, the junction contained 10 bases not matched to a gene. This CDR3 is 15 amino acids long. Germline V gene sequence: CDR1 LNHNV, CDR2 YYDKDF (reference sequence).

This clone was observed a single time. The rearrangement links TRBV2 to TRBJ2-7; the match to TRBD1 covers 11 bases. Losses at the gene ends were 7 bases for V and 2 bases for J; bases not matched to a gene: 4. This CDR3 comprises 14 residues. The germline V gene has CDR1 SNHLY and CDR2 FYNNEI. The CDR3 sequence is CASNPGQGAYEQYF. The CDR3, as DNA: TGTGCCAGCAATCCGGGACAGGGGGCCTACGAGCAGTACTTC.

CDR3 region: CAWSLGNEKLFF. The CDR3 nucleotides read TGTGCCTGGAGTCTTGGGAATGAAAAACTGTTTTTT. The chain joins TRBV30 to TRBJ1-4; D not certain. The CDR3 totals 12 residues. The germline V gene has CDR1 GTSNPN and CDR2 SVGIG (reference sequence). With 2 bases removed from V and 5 bases from J, the gap between germline ends came to 6 bases.

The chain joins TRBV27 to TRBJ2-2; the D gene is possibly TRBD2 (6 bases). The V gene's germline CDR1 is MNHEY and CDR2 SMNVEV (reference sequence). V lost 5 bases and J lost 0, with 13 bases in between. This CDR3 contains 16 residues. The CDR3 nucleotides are TGTGCCAGCAGTCCCGTCCGACTAGCGAACACCGGGGAGCTGTTTTTT. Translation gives CASSPVRLANTGELFF.

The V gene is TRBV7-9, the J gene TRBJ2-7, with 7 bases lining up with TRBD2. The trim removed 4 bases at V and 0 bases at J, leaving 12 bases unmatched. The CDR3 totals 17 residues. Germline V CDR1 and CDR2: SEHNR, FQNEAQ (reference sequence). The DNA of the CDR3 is TGTGCCAGCAGCTCCACATCCTGGGGGGGGATCTCCTACGAGCAGTACTTC. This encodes CASSSTSWGGISYEQYF.

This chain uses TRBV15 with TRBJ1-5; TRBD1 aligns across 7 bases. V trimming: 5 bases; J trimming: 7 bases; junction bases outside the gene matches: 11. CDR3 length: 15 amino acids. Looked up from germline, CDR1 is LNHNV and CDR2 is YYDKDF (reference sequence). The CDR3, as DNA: TGTGCCACCAGCGGAGGGACAGATGTGGGCCAGCCCCAGCATTTT. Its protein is CATSGGTDVGQPQHF.

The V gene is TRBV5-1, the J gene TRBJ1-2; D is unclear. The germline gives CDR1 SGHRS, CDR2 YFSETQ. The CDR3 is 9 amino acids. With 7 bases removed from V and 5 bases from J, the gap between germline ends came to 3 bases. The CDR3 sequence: CASRYGYTF. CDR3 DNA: TGCGCCAGCCGATATGGCTACACCTTC.

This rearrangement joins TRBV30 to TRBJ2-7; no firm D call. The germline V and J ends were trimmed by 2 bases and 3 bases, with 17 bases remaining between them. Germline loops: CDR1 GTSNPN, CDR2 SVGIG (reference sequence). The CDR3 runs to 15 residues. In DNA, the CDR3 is TGTGCCTGGAGTCCAACAAGCCCGGCAGACTACGAGCAGTACTTC. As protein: CAWSPTSPADYEQYF.

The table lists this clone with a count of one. The CDR3 region has the DNA TGTGCCAGCAGCCAAGATCTTTTTGGGAGCGGGAGGGGGGACGAGACCCAGTACTTC. Protein product: CASSQDLFGSGRGDETQYF. The gene calls are TRBV4-2 and TRBJ2-5; TRBD2 agrees at 10 bases. With V trimmed by 0 bases and J by 5 bases, 15 bases remained unmatched. There are 19 residues in the CDR3. Germline V lookup: CDR1 LGHNA, CDR2 YNFKEQ.

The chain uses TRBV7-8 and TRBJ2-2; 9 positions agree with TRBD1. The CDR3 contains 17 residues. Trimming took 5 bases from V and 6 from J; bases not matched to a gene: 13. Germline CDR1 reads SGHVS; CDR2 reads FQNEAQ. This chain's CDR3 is CASSEHPGQGVAGELFF. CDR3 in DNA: TGTGCCAGCAGCGAACACCCGGGACAGGGAGTGGCCGGGGAGCTGTTTTTT.